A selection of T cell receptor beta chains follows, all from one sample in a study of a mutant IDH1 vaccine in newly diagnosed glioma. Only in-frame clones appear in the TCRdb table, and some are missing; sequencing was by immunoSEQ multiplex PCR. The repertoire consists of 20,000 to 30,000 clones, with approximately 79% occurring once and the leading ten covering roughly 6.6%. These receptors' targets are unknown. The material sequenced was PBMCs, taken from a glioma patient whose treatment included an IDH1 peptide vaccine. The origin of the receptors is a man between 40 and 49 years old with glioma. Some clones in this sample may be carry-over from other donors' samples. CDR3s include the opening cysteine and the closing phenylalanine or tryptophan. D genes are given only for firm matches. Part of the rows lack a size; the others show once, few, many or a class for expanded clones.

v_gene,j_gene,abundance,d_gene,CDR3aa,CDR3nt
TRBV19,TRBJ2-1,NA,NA,CASSISPAGAPYSVVNEQFF,TGTGCCAGTAGTATTTCGCCGGCGGGGGCCCCTTATTCAGTCGTCAATGAGCAGTTCTTC
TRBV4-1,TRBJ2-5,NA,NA,CASRRGGYQETQYF,TGCGCCAGCAGGAGAGGGGGTTACCAAGAGACCCAGTACTTC
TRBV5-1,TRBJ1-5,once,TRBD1,CASSQGGLDQPQHF,TGCGCCAGCAGCCAGGGGGGATTGGATCAGCCCCAGCATTTT
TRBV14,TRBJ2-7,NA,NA,CASSQEPSTEQYF,TGTGCCAGCAGCCAAGAGCCCAGCACCGAGCAGTACTTC
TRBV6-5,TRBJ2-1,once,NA,CASNTGTAYNEQFF,TGTGCCAGCAATACCGGGACGGCCTACAATGAGCAGTTCTTC
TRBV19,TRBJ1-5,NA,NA,CASSISLNQPQHF,TGTGCCAGTAGTATCTCCCTCAATCAGCCCCAACATTTT
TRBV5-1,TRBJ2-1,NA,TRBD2,CASSWTSGHSYNEQFF,TGCGCCAGCAGTTGGACTAGCGGGCACTCCTACAATGAGCAGTTCTTC
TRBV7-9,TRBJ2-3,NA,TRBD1,CASVPGQGAHTQYF,TGTGCCAGCGTACCGGGACAGGGTGCCCATACGCAGTATTTT
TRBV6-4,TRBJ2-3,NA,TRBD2,CASSALAGSDTQYF,TGTGCCAGCAGTGCCCTAGCGGGATCAGATACGCAGTATTTT
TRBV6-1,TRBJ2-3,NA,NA,CASKLDRNTDTQYF,TGTGCCAGCAAACTGGACAGAAACACAGATACGCAGTATTTT
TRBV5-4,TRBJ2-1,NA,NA,CASSLSPSSYNEQFF,TGTGCCAGCAGCTTGTCCCCGAGCTCCTACAATGAGCAGTTCTTC
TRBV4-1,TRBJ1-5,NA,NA,CASSQLPLNMAQHF,TGCGCCAGCAGCCAGCTCCCTCTAAACATGGCCCAGCATTTT
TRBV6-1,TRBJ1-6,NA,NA,CASSENTAGPLHF,TGTGCCAGCAGTGAAAACACGGCTGGACCCCTCCACTTT
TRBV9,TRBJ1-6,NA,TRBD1,CASSAVPGGGGAPLHF,TGTGCCAGCAGCGCAGTCCCAGGGGGGGGTGGGGCACCCCTCCACTTT
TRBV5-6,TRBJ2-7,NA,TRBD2,CASSLGERGYEQYF,TGTGCCAGCAGCTTGGGCGAGCGGGGCTACGAGCAGTACTTC
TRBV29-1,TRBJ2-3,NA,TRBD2,CSVEPAGVPTDTQYF,TGCAGCGTTGAACCAGCGGGGGTTCCCACAGATACGCAGTATTTT
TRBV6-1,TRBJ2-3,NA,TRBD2,CASRPSVRGADTQYF,TGTGCCAGCAGGCCCAGTGTACGGGGGGCAGATACGCAGTATTTT
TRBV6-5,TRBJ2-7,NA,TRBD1,CASTTGASSYEQYF,TGTGCCAGCACAACAGGGGCTTCCTCCTACGAGCAGTACTTC